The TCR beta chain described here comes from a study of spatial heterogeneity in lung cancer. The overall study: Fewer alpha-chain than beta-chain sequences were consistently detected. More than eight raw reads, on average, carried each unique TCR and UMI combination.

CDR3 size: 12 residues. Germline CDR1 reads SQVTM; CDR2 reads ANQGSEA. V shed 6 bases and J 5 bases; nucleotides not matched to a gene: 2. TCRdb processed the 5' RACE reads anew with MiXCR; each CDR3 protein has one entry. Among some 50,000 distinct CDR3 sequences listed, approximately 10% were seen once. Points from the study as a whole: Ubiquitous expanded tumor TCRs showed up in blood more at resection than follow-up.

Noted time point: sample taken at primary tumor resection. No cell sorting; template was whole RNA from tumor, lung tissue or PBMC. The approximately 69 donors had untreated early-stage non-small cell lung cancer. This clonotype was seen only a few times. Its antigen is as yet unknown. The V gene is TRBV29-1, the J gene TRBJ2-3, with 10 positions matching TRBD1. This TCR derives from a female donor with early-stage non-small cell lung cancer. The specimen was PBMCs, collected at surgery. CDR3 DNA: TGCAGCGTGGACAGGGGGAGAGATACGCAGTATTTT. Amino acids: CSVDRGRDTQYF.